Reported below is one TCR beta chain. Its specificity is not known. The data are from a study of CD8 T cells in ankylosing spondylitis. Findings of the study overall: Peripheral blood samples showed relatively rare disease-linked clones, and these clones were CD8+. For ankylosing spondylitis blood, a TCR beta motif of 7 to 9 highly homologous variants appeared characteristic. There was reportedly significant enrichment of clones that were disease-linked in matched ankylosing spondylitis synovial fluid.

The ends were cut back, 9 bases at V and 2 bases at J, with 15 bases in the middle. CDR1 and CDR2 (germline): SNHLY, FYNNEI. The CDR3 loop spans 14 amino acids. In making TCR beta libraries, quantitative 5'-RACE with molecular barcodes was used. TCRdb ran MiXCR on the 5' RACE reads and lists one entry per CDR3 protein. The profile covers fewer than 250,000 distinct CDR3 sequences, with roughly 32% appearing a single time and around 4.5% taken by the ten largest. The source is a male donor with ankylosing spondylitis or in good health (not recorded which). The chain carries TRBV2 and TRBJ2-3; D is uncertain. Sample: blood, either unsorted or a sorted T cell fraction (not recorded which). In nucleotides, the CDR3 is TGTGCCAGAAATCAGGAGACCGACACAGATACGCAGTATTTT. Translated: CARNQETDTDTQYF.